Listed here are 29 T cell receptor beta chains from one sample, sequenced in a study of blood T cell repertoires in COVID-19. The data were produced by immunoSEQ multiplex PCR, yet TCRdb's version contains in-frame clones alone and is incomplete. Of about 72,000 clones listed, roughly 82% are singletons. The specimen sequenced was peripheral blood. The receptor set was obtained from a human donor in a cohort sampled during active COVID-19.

This chain joins TRBV4-1 and TRBJ2-5; 7 bases match TRBD1. CDR3 size: 16 residues. With 0 bases clipped from V and 5 bases from J, the junction kept 9 bases outside the gene matches. Germline lookup yields CDR1 MGHRA and CDR2 YSYEKL. In DNA, the CDR3 is TGCGCCAGCAGCCAAGATCTCACAGGGGTAAGGGAGACCCAGTACTTC. Its translation is CASSQDLTGVRETQYF.

This clone was picked up a small number of times. V is TRBV9 and J is TRBJ2-2; perhaps TRBD1 as D (5 bases). Germline V CDR1 and CDR2: SGDLS, YYNGEE. Between the trimmed V and J ends, which lost 2 bases and 5 bases, there was a span of 10 bases. The CDR3 length is 14 residues. The CDR3 coding sequence is TGTGCCAGCAGCGTTAGACAGAAAACCGGGGAGCTGTTTTTT. The encoded protein is CASSVRQKTGELFF. Together with reference TRBV9 and TRBJ2-2, the CDR3 gives the full variable domain: DSGVTQTPKHLITATGQRVTLRCSPRSGDLSVYWYQQSLDQGLQFLIQYYNGEERAKGNILERFSAQQFPDLHSELNLSSLELGDSALYFCASSVRQKTGELFFGEGSRLTVL.

The J gene is TRBJ2-5, the V gene TRBV11-3, with a tentative D call TRBD1 (6 bases). This CDR3 comprises 12 residues. In germline, CDR1 is SGHNT, CDR2 YENEEA. Trimming removed 6 bases from V and 6 bases from J, with 11 bases in between. CDR3 in DNA: TGTGCCAGCAGTCGAGGGGGACAGACCCAGTACTTC. Translating gives CASSRGGQTQYF.

Only a few counts were recorded for this clone. This chain connects TRBV6-5 to TRBJ2-1, with TRBD2 identical over 8 bases. V dropped 4 bases and J dropped 9; count of bases not matched to a gene: 8. CDR3 length: 14 amino acids. Germline V gives CDR1 MNHEY, CDR2 SVGAGI. The CDR3: CASSSGGAGLEQFF. CDR3 DNA sequence: TGTGCCAGCAGTTCCGGGGGGGCCGGGCTTGAGCAGTTCTTC.

The J gene is TRBJ2-7, the V gene TRBV15; D is unclear. V lost 0 bases and J 4 bases, leaving 10 bases between the germline ends. The CDR3 is 14 residues long. From germline, CDR1 is LNHNV and CDR2 YYDKDF (reference sequence). The DNA for the CDR3 is TGTGCCACCAGCAGAGATTTCAGAGGATACGAGCAGTACTTC. As protein: CATSRDFRGYEQYF.

V usage is TRBV18 and J usage is TRBJ1-4; TRBD1 matches at 9 bases. V shed 4 bases, J shed 5 bases, and the junction held 2 bases outside the gene matches. CDR1 and CDR2 from the germline V gene are KGHSH and LQKENI. The CDR3 has 14 amino acids. The CDR3 loop is CASSRDRENEKLFF. DNA of the CDR3: TGTGCCAGCTCACGGGACAGGGAGAATGAAAAACTGTTTTTT.

In its sample, this clone was seen a few times. The chain carries TRBV30 and TRBJ1-2; perhaps TRBD1 as D (5 bases). V lost 2 bases to trimming and J lost 4 bases, with 17 bases between them. Germline CDR1 and CDR2: GTSNPN and SVGIG (reference sequence). CDR3 size: 15 residues. The CDR3 is CAWSNVRTNLYGYTF. DNA of the CDR3: TGTGCCTGGAGTAATGTTAGGACAAACCTCTATGGCTACACCTTC.

The CDR3 bases are TGTGCCAGCAGCTTAGTTCCCGGACTCAATCAGCCCCAGCATTTT. Its protein is CASSLVPGLNQPQHF. The chain has TRBV7-6 and TRBJ1-5; unclear D gene. The V and J ends lost 1 base and 3 bases respectively, with 10 bases between them. This CDR3 has 15 residues. The V gene's germline CDR1 is SGHVS and CDR2 FNYEAQ.

The V and J genes are TRBV4-1 and TRBJ1-2; 11 bases fit TRBD1. The CDR3 consists of 17 residues. Germline-derived CDR1 and CDR2 are MGHRA and YSYEKL. V dropped 4 bases and J dropped 8; count of bases not matched to a gene: 15. CDR3 bases: TGCGCCAGCAGCCGGACGGACAGGGGGCAGGGTATTGGCGGCTACACCTTC. Residues: CASSRTDRGQGIGGYTF.

V gene TRBV5-1 combines with J gene TRBJ2-7; a possible D gene is TRBD1 (5 bases). In germline, CDR1 is SGHRS, CDR2 YFSETQ. Trimming cost V 2 bases and J 4 bases, with 16 bases left between them. The CDR3 length is 15 residues. CDR3 amino acids: CASSFRLGRGYEQYF. In nucleotides, the CDR3 is TGCGCCAGCAGCTTTCGATTGGGGCGAGGATACGAGCAGTACTTC.

In its sample, this clone was seen once. This chain uses TRBV4-1 with TRBJ1-5, with 8 positions matching TRBD1. J was trimmed by 0 bases and V by 4 bases; bases with no gene match: 5. CDR3 size: 16 residues. Germline V gene sequence: CDR1 MGHRA, CDR2 YSYEKL. The CDR3 nucleotides read TGCGCCAGCAGCCCCTGGACAGGGTATAGCAATCAGCCCCAGCATTTT. This codes for CASSPWTGYSNQPQHF.

The J gene is TRBJ1-1, the V gene TRBV2, with unresolved D. The V end was cut by 7 bases, the J end by 0 bases, with 9 bases between. The CDR3 spans 13 residues. Looked up from germline, CDR1 is SNHLY and CDR2 is FYNNEI. Here the CDR3 reads CASTPQLNTEAFF. The DNA of the CDR3 is TGTGCCAGCACTCCACAGCTGAACACTGAAGCTTTCTTT.

This rearrangement joins TRBV5-1 to TRBJ1-4, with 11 bases fitting TRBD1. Trimming took 0 bases from V and 7 from J; bases not matched to a gene: 11. Germline lookup yields CDR1 SGHRS and CDR2 YFSETQ. The CDR3 is 18 amino acids. CDR3 DNA sequence: TGCGCCAGCAGCTTGGCCTTTACTACCGGGACAGGGGGTGAAAAACTGTTTTTT. Protein product: CASSLAFTTGTGGEKLFF.

The chain has TRBV2 and TRBJ1-4, with a tentative D call TRBD1 (6 bases). The germline V and J ends were trimmed by 5 bases and 0 bases, with 7 bases remaining between them. Germline-derived CDR1 and CDR2 are SNHLY and FYNNEI. The CDR3 consists of 14 residues. The CDR3 bases are TGTGCCAGCAGTCGGACAGCAACTAATGAAAAACTGTTTTTT. Translated, it gives CASSRTATNEKLFF.

The CDR3 DNA reads TGTGCCAGCAGCGTACAGGGCCGGGGTCAGCCCCAGCATTTT. Protein product: CASSVQGRGQPQHF. The chain couples TRBV5-6 to TRBJ1-5; TRBD1 might be the D (6 bases). The CDR3 extends over 14 amino acids. Per germline, CDR1 SGHDT and CDR2 YYEEEE. The V end was cut by 4 bases, the J end by 6 bases, with 14 bases between.

The V call is TRBV30, the J call TRBJ2-7; 7 nucleotides line up with TRBD2. Trimming cost V 7 bases and J 4 bases; bases outside gene matches: 10. CDR3 size: 13 residues. The germline gives CDR1 GTSNPN, CDR2 SVGIG (reference sequence). The CDR3 loop reads CASSSGTTYEQYF. The CDR3 bases are TGTGCCTCCTCCTCCGGGACTACATACGAGCAGTACTTC.

This rearrangement joins TRBV6-5 to TRBJ1-4; D possibly corresponds to TRBD1 (6 bases). The V end lost 6 bases, the J end lost 8 bases, and 16 bases lay between the germline ends. The CDR3 has 14 residues. CDR1 MNHEY and CDR2 SVGAGI come from the germline V gene. The CDR3 DNA follows: TGTGCCAGCAGCAGGCAGGGGAGAAGCGAAAAACTGTTTTTT. Amino acid sequence: CASSRQGRSEKLFF.

A few counts support this clone. The chain recombines TRBV9 with TRBJ1-3; D is ambiguous. The CDR3 contains 13 residues. The ends were cut back, 4 bases at V and 2 bases at J, with 7 bases in the middle. Germline loops: CDR1 SGDLS, CDR2 YYNGEE. The CDR3 sequence: CASSSTAGNTIYF. The CDR3 DNA reads TGTGCCAGCAGCAGCACCGCTGGAAACACCATATATTTT.

The gene calls are TRBV19 and TRBJ2-7, with D possibly being TRBD2 (6 bases). V was shortened by 4 bases and J by 0 bases, with 10 bases between the two germline ends. From germline, CDR1 is LNHDA and CDR2 SQIVND (reference sequence). This CDR3 is built from 14 residues. CDR3 sequence: CASSTLGLSYEQYF. Written as DNA, the CDR3 is TGTGCCAGTAGTACCTTGGGACTCTCCTACGAGCAGTACTTC.

The chain links TRBV28 to TRBJ2-1; TRBD2 aligns across 12 bases. CDR3 length: 17 residues. Germline CDR1 is MDHEN and CDR2 is SYDVKM. V lost 6 bases and J lost 15; bases outside the gene matches: 21. The CDR3 region is CASSQAGTSGLRRELFF. The CDR3 bases are TGTGCCAGCAGCCAAGCCGGGACTAGCGGGTTAAGAAGAGAGTTGTTCTTC.

The chain is built from TRBV5-1 and TRBJ2-5; tentative D call: TRBD1 (5 bases). The CDR3 has 13 amino acids. Germline V gene lookup returns CDR1 SGHRS and CDR2 YFSETQ. The V gene lost 0 bases and the J gene lost 5 bases, with 8 bases spanning the gap. As DNA, the CDR3 is TGCGCCAGCAGCTTGGGACAGACGGAGACCCAGTACTTC. This gives the protein CASSLGQTETQYF. Based on the CDR3 plus reference TRBV5-1 and TRBJ2-5, the full variable domain is KAGVTQTPRYLIKTRGQQVTLSCSPISGHRSVSWYQQTPGQGLQFLFEYFSETQRNKGNFPGRFSGRQFSNSRSEMNVSTLELGDSALYLCASSLGQTETQYFGPGTRLLVL.

The DNA for the CDR3 is TGTGCCAGCAGTGAAGGGAAACAGGGGTACACTGAAGCTTTCTTT. It encodes CASSEGKQGYTEAFF. The V and J genes are TRBV6-4 and TRBJ1-1; 7 bases fit TRBD1. Looked up from germline, CDR1 is MRHNA and CDR2 is SNTAGT. This CDR3 is 15 amino acids long. V dropped 3 bases and J dropped 3; count of bases not matched to a gene: 7.

This clone was observed a few times. A read error may explain this, as a much larger clone is one base away. The J gene is TRBJ2-7, the V gene TRBV27, with 8 bases matching TRBD2. CDR1 is MNHEY and CDR2 is SMNVEV in the germline V gene (reference sequence). Trimming at V came to 3 bases and at J to 6 bases, leaving 13 bases not matched to a gene. CDR3 size: 16 residues. The CDR3 DNA reads TGTGCCAGCAGTTTGACCCTAGGGACGGGGGGGGGCGAGCAGTACTTC. As protein: CASSLTLGTGGGEQYF.

The rearrangement uses TRBV18 and TRBJ1-1; TRBD1 matches at 7 bases. This CDR3 region has 15 residues. Germline trimming cut 5 bases from V and 0 bases from J; bases unmatched to any gene: 6. The V gene's germline CDR1 is KGHSH and CDR2 LQKENI. CDR3 amino acids: CASSETTGMNTEAFF. For the CDR3, the DNA is TGTGCCAGCTCAGAGACGACAGGGATGAACACTGAAGCTTTCTTT.

This rearrangement joins TRBV5-1 to TRBJ2-5; TRBD2 agrees at 8 bases. The CDR3 covers 16 residues. Germline assignment: CDR1 SGHRS and CDR2 YFSETQ. V lost 3 bases and J lost 5; bases outside the gene matches: 12. CDR3 sequence (DNA): TGCGCCAGCAGCTCAGGACTAGCATCGGTGGGGGAGACCCAGTACTTC. It encodes CASSSGLASVGETQYF. The whole variable domain, remainder taken from reference TRBV5-1 and TRBJ2-5, is KAGVTQTPRYLIKTRGQQVTLSCSPISGHRSVSWYQQTPGQGLQFLFEYFSETQRNKGNFPGRFSGRQFSNSRSEMNVSTLELGDSALYLCASSSGLASVGETQYFGPGTRLLVL.

This chain connects TRBV19 to TRBJ2-6; TRBD2 is a possible D gene (6 bases). Germline values: CDR1 LNHDA, CDR2 SQIVND (reference sequence). This CDR3 is built from 16 residues. V dropped 5 bases and J dropped 3 bases, with 14 bases sitting between them. The CDR3 loop is CASSLPRGGGANVLTF. For the CDR3, the DNA is TGTGCCAGTAGTCTCCCCCGGGGAGGTGGGGCCAACGTCCTGACTTTC.

This clone was recorded a few times. V is TRBV7-7 and J is TRBJ1-1; the D is unclear. Germline V lookup: CDR1 SSHAT, CDR2 FNYEAQ (reference sequence). This CDR3 contains 13 residues. Trimming removed 0 bases from V and 0 bases from J, with 2 bases in between. CDR3: CASSLALNTEAFF. The CDR3 DNA reads as TGTGCCAGCAGCTTAGCCTTGAACACTGAAGCTTTCTTT.

This chain connects TRBV6-2 or TRBV6-3 to TRBJ2-3, with D maybe TRBD2 (6 bases). Germline CDR1 is MNHEY and CDR2 is SVGEGT. The CDR3 contains 14 residues. V was clipped by 2 bases and J by 2 bases, with 8 bases between them. CDR3 region: CASSYAGLTDTQYF. CDR3 in DNA: TGTGCCAGCAGTTACGCGGGGCTCACAGATACGCAGTATTTT.

The CDR3 reads CATSRALRESSYEQYF. In DNA, the CDR3 is TGTGCCACCAGCAGAGCCCTACGGGAGAGCTCCTACGAGCAGTACTTC. The chain uses TRBV15 and TRBJ2-7, with D maybe TRBD2 (6 bases). CDR1 and CDR2 from the germline V gene are LNHNV and YYDKDF (reference sequence). The CDR3 consists of 16 residues. Trimming took off 1 base at V and 0 bases at J, with 13 bases between the two ends.